This T cell receptor (beta chain) comes out of a study of blood T cell repertoires in COVID-19. Using immunoSEQ multiplex PCR, the repertoire was profiled, and TCRdb retains in-frame clones only, with some absent. This sample has about 230,000 clones, with over 70% found just once. This receptor was taken from a man aged 35-49 years with active or convalescent COVID-19. Source material: peripheral blood.

The CDR3 region is CASSPGASEAFF. CDR3 DNA: TGTGCCAGCAGCCCAGGGGCAAGTGAAGCTTTCTTT. The chain has TRBV6-2 or TRBV6-3 and TRBJ1-1, with a possible D match to TRBD1 (6 bases). The CDR3 loop spans 12 amino acids. The V end was cut by 6 bases, the J end by 7 bases, with 12 bases between. CDR1 is MNHEY, CDR2 SVGEGT, per germline.